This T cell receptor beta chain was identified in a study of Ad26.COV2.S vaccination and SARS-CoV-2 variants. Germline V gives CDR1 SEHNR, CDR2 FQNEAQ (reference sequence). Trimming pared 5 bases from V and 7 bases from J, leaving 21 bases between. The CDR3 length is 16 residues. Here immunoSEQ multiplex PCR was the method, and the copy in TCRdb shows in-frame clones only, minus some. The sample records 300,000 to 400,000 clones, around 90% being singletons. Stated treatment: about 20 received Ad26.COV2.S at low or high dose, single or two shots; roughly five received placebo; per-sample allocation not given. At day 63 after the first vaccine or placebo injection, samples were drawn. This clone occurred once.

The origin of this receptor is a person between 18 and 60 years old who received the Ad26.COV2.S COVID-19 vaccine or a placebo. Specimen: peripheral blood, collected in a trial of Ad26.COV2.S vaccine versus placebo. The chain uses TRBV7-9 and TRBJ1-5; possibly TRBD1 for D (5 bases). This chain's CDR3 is CASSPGAGNVRQPQHF. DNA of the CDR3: TGTGCCAGCAGCCCCGGGGCGGGGAATGTAAGACAGCCCCAGCATTTT.